Given below is one TCR beta chain in context. The antigen remains undetermined. The data belong to a study of T-cell reconstitution after alpha-beta-depleted transplantation in children. Overall study findings and caveats: Several hundred expanded graft clones reportedly supplied alpha-beta T cells about two months after transplant. Some patients' high day-60 TCRbeta diversity was attributed to recipient cells surviving conditioning. Fresh T-cell production supplied most of the T-cell counts and diversity seen one year after transplant.

This CDR3 is 13 amino acids long. The V end was cut by 5 bases, the J end by 0 bases, with 7 bases between. TCRbeta library construction was performed incorporating unique molecular identifiers. TCRdb itself ran the PCR reads through MiXCR, one entry per CDR3 protein. This table holds almost 600,000 distinct CDR3 sequences, roughly 30% found once. The chain carries TRBV12-3 or TRBV12-4 and TRBJ1-1; no firm D call. The material was PBMCs, obtained before TCRalphabeta/CD19-depleted stem cell transplant. This TCR was recovered from a boy under three years old with Wiskott-Aldrich syndrome, due to receive a stem cell transplant. CDR3 DNA sequence: TGTGCCAGCAGTCCTCACATGAACACTGAAGCTTTCTTT. Its translation is CASSPHMNTEAFF.